Below, 29 T cell receptor beta chains from the same sample are listed, as sequenced in a study of molecular identifiers for immune sequencing clone quantification (dated by TCRdb to the late 2010s). Libraries were made using PCR. Sequenced on a NextSeq 500. TCRdb applied fastp at Q25 and MiXCR to the public reads, then kept only in-frame beta chains. Each CDR3 protein gets just one entry, which takes the most common genes and DNA from the rows behind it. The sample has some 97,000 distinct CDR3 sequences on record, 20% to 30% of them singletons. Of the sample, approximately 0.91% is held by the ten largest clones. Sequenced sample: naive CD8+ T cells from blood, with Jurkat cell RNA spiked in. The cell subset or site label, read with the paper, signifies: FACS-sorted CD8+CD4-CCR7+CD45RA+ naive T cells. These receptors all come from a human donor in good health. Some libraries in this study had Jurkat cell RNA spiked in.

This clonotype was counted many times. The V gene is TRBV29-1, the J gene TRBJ2-2; D may be TRBD1 (6 bases). Germline V CDR1 and CDR2: SQVTM, ANQGSEA. This CDR3 contains 15 residues. The ends were cut back, 3 bases at V and 5 bases at J, with 16 bases in the middle. The DNA for the CDR3 is TGCAGCGTTGACGGATTGTTAGGGGGAACCGGGGAGCTGTTTTTT. Residues: CSVDGLLGGTGELFF.

This clonotype was found many times. The chain couples TRBV5-6 to TRBJ1-4; 12 bases match TRBD1. The germline V gene has CDR1 SGHDT and CDR2 YYEEEE. V shed 1 base, J shed 7 bases, and the junction held 5 bases outside the gene matches. The CDR3 has 16 residues. The CDR3 DNA sequence: TGTGCCAGCAGCTTGAGACCGGGACAGGGGGCTGAAAAACTGTTTTTT. This codes for CASSLRPGQGAEKLFF.

This clonotype was recorded at least ten times. The V gene is TRBV6-1, the J gene TRBJ1-1; D gene unclear. CDR3 length: 15 residues. Deletions cut 1 base from V and 1 base from J, with 10 bases between. Germline assignment: CDR1 MNHNS and CDR2 SASEGT. Here the CDR3 reads CASSEEWTANTEAFF. Here the CDR3 DNA reads TGTGCCAGCAGTGAAGAATGGACTGCGAACACTGAAGCTTTCTTT.

This clonotype was found a few times. The chain combines TRBV6-2 or TRBV6-3 with TRBJ2-1; 11 bases align to TRBD2. CDR1 MNHEY and CDR2 SVGEGT come from the germline V gene. The V and J ends lost 3 bases and 5 bases, in that order; junction bases with no gene match: 3. The CDR3 is 15 residues long. CDR3 protein: CASSYLGLADNEQFF. The CDR3 DNA reads as TGTGCCAGCAGTTATTTGGGACTAGCGGACAATGAGCAGTTCTTC.

This clonotype has a count of ten or more. This chain joins TRBV19 and TRBJ1-5, with unresolved D. The CDR3 length is 15 residues. Per germline, CDR1 LNHDA and CDR2 SQIVND (reference sequence). V dropped 3 bases and J dropped 1 base, with 10 bases sitting between them. The CDR3 sequence is CASSMMGWSNQPQHF. The CDR3 nucleotides read TGTGCCAGTAGTATGATGGGATGGAGCAATCAGCCCCAGCATTTT. Full variable domain (missing parts from reference TRBV19 and TRBJ1-5): DGGITQSPKYLFRKEGQNVTLSCEQNLNHDAMYWYRQDPGQGLRLIYYSQIVNDFQKGDIAEGYSVSREKKESFPLTVTSAQKNPTAFYLCASSMMGWSNQPQHFGDGTRLSIL.

The chain recombines TRBV20-1 with TRBJ1-1; a weak D match, TRBD1 (5 bases). There are 12 residues in the CDR3. Trimming pared 4 bases from V and 6 bases from J, leaving 12 bases between. The germline CDR1 and CDR2 sequences are DFQATT and SNEGSKA (reference sequence). Here the CDR3 reads CSATRWGAEAFF. The CDR3 DNA sequence: TGCAGTGCTACCCGGTGGGGGGCTGAAGCTTTCTTT.

This clonotype was seen repeatedly, ten times or more. V is TRBV5-4 and J is TRBJ2-1; 9 bases agree with TRBD1. This CDR3 has 16 residues. V lost 4 bases, J lost 5 bases, and 10 bases stayed unmatched. Germline-derived CDR1 and CDR2 are SGHNT and YYREEE (reference sequence). The CDR3 is CASSLTGTGKHNEQFF. The CDR3, as DNA: TGTGCCAGCAGCCTTACCGGGACAGGGAAACACAATGAGCAGTTCTTC.

This clonotype was seen many times. This chain joins TRBV6-5 and TRBJ2-7; TRBD2 matches at 9 bases. J lost 3 bases, V lost 4 bases, and 4 bases had no gene match. The CDR3 length is 14 residues. Germline V gene lookup returns CDR1 MNHEY and CDR2 SVGAGI. The CDR3 loop reads CASSLAGGLYEQYF. The CDR3 bases are TGTGCCAGCAGTTTGGCGGGGGGGCTCTACGAGCAGTACTTC.

This clonotype turned up a few times. The junction departs from germline at one end; a sequencing error may be responsible. The chain uses TRBV13 and TRBJ1-1, with 10 nucleotides matching TRBD1. There are 14 residues in the CDR3. The V gene's germline CDR1 is PRHDT and CDR2 FYEKMQ (reference sequence). The CDR3 coding sequence is TGTGCCAGCAGCGTAGGACAGGGGGGAAAAGAAGCTTTCTTT. Residues: CASSVGQGGKEAFF.

This clonotype was observed at least ten times. CDR3 sequence (DNA): TGTGCTAGTGGTTTGGCAACGGTGATGACCCGAAACACTGAAGCTTTCTTT. Its translation is CASGLATVMTRNTEAFF. This rearrangement joins TRBV12-5 to TRBJ1-1, with D uncertain. Trimming stripped 1 base from V and 2 bases from J, with 17 bases between. Germline CDR1 LGHNT, CDR2 FRNRAP. The CDR3 contains 17 residues.

This clonotype has at least ten counts. In DNA form, the CDR3 reads TGTGCCAGCAGCTTGGCTTACAGGGACGCCTACGAGCAGTACTTC. Translated: CASSLAYRDAYEQYF. The chain uses TRBV5-6 and TRBJ2-7; D perhaps matches TRBD1 (6 bases). Trimming took 0 bases from V and 2 from J, leaving 12 bases between them. The germline V gene has CDR1 SGHDT and CDR2 YYEEEE. CDR3 length: 15 amino acids.

This clonotype was counted only a few times. The chain joins TRBV7-9 to TRBJ2-2, with D perhaps matching TRBD1 (5 bases). CDR1 and CDR2 (germline): SEHNR, FQNEAQ (reference sequence). The length of the CDR3 is 16 residues. Trimming pared 1 base from V and 7 bases from J, leaving 16 bases between. The CDR3 region is CASSLGGLPNFGELFF. The CDR3 DNA follows: TGTGCCAGCAGCTTAGGGGGCCTACCCAACTTCGGGGAGCTGTTTTTT.

This clonotype was observed many times. This rearrangement joins TRBV12-3 or TRBV12-4 to TRBJ2-2, with D maybe TRBD2 (6 bases). Between the trimmed V and J ends, which lost 4 bases and 6 bases, there was a span of 12 bases. The length of the CDR3 is 14 residues. CDR3 nucleotide sequence: TGTGCCAGCAGTTCCGCGGGGTGGGCCGGGGAGCTGTTTTTT. Amino acid sequence: CASSSAGWAGELFF.

The gene calls are TRBV27 and TRBJ2-1; D is perhaps TRBD1 (6 bases). This CDR3 has 16 amino acids. Looked up from germline, CDR1 is MNHEY and CDR2 is SMNVEV (reference sequence). V was trimmed by 3 bases and J by 0 bases, leaving 12 bases between them. CDR3 DNA sequence: TGTGCCAGCAGTTTGGGTCAGGGGACCTCCTACAATGAGCAGTTCTTC. Protein product: CASSLGQGTSYNEQFF.

The chain links TRBV24-1 to TRBJ2-1; TRBD2 matches 13 bases. J gave up 7 bases and V 1 base, and 18 bases lay outside the gene matches. There are 21 residues in the CDR3. Germline CDR1 and CDR2: KGHDR and SFDVKD. This chain's CDR3 is CATSDFRTDRTGTSGINEQFF. The CDR3 DNA sequence: TGTGCCACCAGTGATTTCCGAACGGACCGAACCGGGACTAGCGGGATAAATGAGCAGTTCTTC.

The chain has TRBV4-1 and TRBJ2-5; tentative D call: TRBD1 (6 bases). Trimming took off 3 bases at V and 5 bases at J, with 16 bases between the two ends. Germline CDR1 and CDR2: MGHRA and YSYEKL. This CDR3 has 15 residues. CDR3 nucleotide sequence: TGCGCCAGCAGCCACCTCATGCAGGGGATGGAGACCCAGTACTTC. Encoded protein: CASSHLMQGMETQYF.

As for this clonotype: The junction and the germline gene differ at one end; a read error may be behind it. This chain joins TRBV29-1 and TRBJ1-1, with 11 bases fitting TRBD1. The CDR3 sequence is 15 residues long. Germline assignment: CDR1 SQVTM and CDR2 ANQGSEA. The CDR3 DNA reads TGCAGCGCTCCGGACAGGGGGCTGAGTGACACTGGAGCTTTCTTT. As protein: CSAPDRGLSDTGAFF.

Concerning this clonotype itself: Germline is not matched at one junction end, which may reflect a read error. The chain's CDR3 is CASSPTHKGVRYEQYF. CDR3 sequence (DNA): TGCGCCAGTAGCCCAACCCACAAAGGGGTTCGCTACGAGCAGTACTTC. The chain recombines TRBV4-3 with TRBJ2-7; tentative D call: TRBD1 (5 bases). The germline V gene encodes CDR1 LGHNA and CDR2 YSLEER. The CDR3 is 16 residues long.

There are many counts of this clonotype. The rearrangement links TRBV19 to TRBJ2-3; 10 bases align to TRBD1. The CDR3 loop spans 15 amino acids. Looked up from germline, CDR1 is LNHDA and CDR2 is SQIVND (reference sequence). J was trimmed by 4 bases and V by 8 bases; bases with no gene match: 9. The DNA for the CDR3 is TGTGCCAGTGAGCCGGGACAGGGGATCGCAGATACGCAGTATTTT. Protein product: CASEPGQGIADTQYF. Supplemented by reference TRBV19 and TRBJ2-3, the full variable domain reads DGGITQSPKYLFRKEGQNVTLSCEQNLNHDAMYWYRQDPGQGLRLIYYSQIVNDFQKGDIAEGYSVSREKKESFPLTVTSAQKNPTAFYLCASEPGQGIADTQYFGPGTRLTVL.

This clonotype was recorded a few times. The chain is built from TRBV28 and TRBJ2-1; D may correspond to TRBD1 or TRBD2 (5 bases each). Trimming pared 6 bases from V and 5 bases from J, leaving 17 bases between. This CDR3 has 15 amino acids. Germline assignment: CDR1 MDHEN and CDR2 SYDVKM. Here the CDR3 DNA reads TGTGCCAGCAGCCCGGCTCGCCTGGGACACAATGAGCAGTTCTTC. This gives the protein CASSPARLGHNEQFF.

This clonotype has more than one count but fewer than ten. V usage is TRBV27 and J usage is TRBJ2-7; 8 bases map to TRBD1. The CDR3 consists of 15 residues. J gave up 2 bases and V 3 bases, and 6 bases lay outside the gene matches. Per the germline V gene, CDR1 is MNHEY and CDR2 is SMNVEV (reference sequence). The CDR3 protein is CASSFGQGTAYEQYF. CDR3 in DNA: TGTGCCAGCAGTTTCGGACAGGGCACAGCCTACGAGCAGTACTTC.

Many counts were recorded for this clonotype. The chain combines TRBV29-1 with TRBJ1-1; D unresolved. Germline CDR1 reads SQVTM; CDR2 reads ANQGSEA. The CDR3 is 11 amino acids. V lost 7 bases and J 4 bases, leaving 10 bases between the germline ends. The CDR3: CSAPWGTEAFF. The CDR3 coding sequence is TGCAGCGCTCCCTGGGGCACTGAAGCTTTCTTT.

This clonotype was found once. With a much larger clone just one base away, this may be a read error. The V and J genes are TRBV4-3 and TRBJ2-7, with D unclear. CDR3 length equals 15 residues. Germline V gene lookup returns CDR1 LGHNA and CDR2 YSLEER. The ends were cut back, 1 base at V and 5 bases at J, with 15 bases in the middle. The CDR3 DNA follows: TGCGCCAGCAGCCAAGTCGAAAGCGTGACCCACGAGCAGTACTTC. Translation: CASSQVESVTHEQYF.

As regards this clonotype: Because the CDR3 is missing its conserved closing phenylalanine or tryptophan, this is likely a read error. The chain employs TRBV6-6 and TRBJ2-4; 8 nucleotides align to TRBD2. CDR3 length equals 14 residues. The ends lost 2 bases at V and 7 bases at J; junction bases unmatched: 4. Per germline, CDR1 MNHNY and CDR2 SVGAGI (reference sequence). The CDR3 region has the DNA TGTGCCAGCAGTTACCTGGGACTAGAGAACATTCAGTACCTC. It specifies CASSYLGLENIQYL.

There are a few counts of this clonotype. CDR3 region: CASNSYGGYGTNEKLFF. The CDR3 DNA reads as TGTGCCAGCAACTCATACGGCGGGTACGGAACTAATGAAAAACTGTTTTTT. This chain joins TRBV5-6 and TRBJ1-4; D is unclear. Trimming shortened V by 6 bases and J by 1 base, and 19 bases separated the two germline ends. Germline V gives CDR1 SGHDT, CDR2 YYEEEE. The CDR3 spans 17 residues.

This clonotype was observed many times. The V gene is TRBV7-6, the J gene TRBJ2-3, with TRBD2 identical over 8 bases. There are 16 residues in the CDR3. Germline CDR1 and CDR2: SGHVS and FNYEAQ. J was trimmed by 5 bases and V by 4 bases; bases with no gene match: 11. This CDR3 is CASSYSRASGGDTQYF. In DNA, the CDR3 is TGTGCCAGCAGCTATTCCCGGGCGAGCGGGGGAGATACGCAGTATTTT.

There are many counts of this clonotype. The chain has TRBV7-6 and TRBJ2-7; the match to TRBD2 covers 10 bases. V dropped 2 bases and J dropped 5; count of bases not matched to a gene: 3. This CDR3 region has 14 residues. Germline CDR1 is SGHVS and CDR2 is FNYEAQ. The CDR3 is CASSLTSGTNEQYF. Here the CDR3 DNA reads TGTGCCAGCAGCTTAACTAGCGGGACCAACGAGCAGTACTTC. Using reference TRBV7-6 and TRBJ2-7 for the parts outside the CDR3, the full variable domain is GAGVSQSPRYKVTKRGQDVALRCDPISGHVSLYWYRQALGQGPEFLTYFNYEAQQDKSGLPNDRFSAERPEGSISTLTIQRTEQRDSAMYRCASSLTSGTNEQYFGPGTRLTVT.

CDR3 DNA: TGTGCCAGCAGTCCCTACAGGGCCGTTAACCTAGATACGCAGTATTTT. It yields the protein CASSPYRAVNLDTQYF. The genes are TRBV12-3 or TRBV12-4 and TRBJ2-3, with D possibly TRBD1 on 6 matching bases. Trimming removed 5 bases at V and 5 bases at J, with 20 bases between. The CDR3 sequence is 16 residues long.

In the case of this clonotype: This sequence may be a read error, since a much larger clone differs from it by one base. This chain links TRBV7-6 with TRBJ2-1, with D perhaps matching TRBD2 (5 bases). Germline assignment: CDR1 SGHVS and CDR2 FNYEAQ. Trimming removed 5 bases from V and 9 bases from J, with 11 bases in between. The CDR3 covers 12 residues. The CDR3 sequence is CASSLRESEQFF. The CDR3 nucleotides read TGTGCCAGCAGCCTGAGGGAGAGTGAGCAGTTCTTC.